This T cell receptor beta chain was captured in a study of blood T cell repertoires in COVID-19. Study as a whole: Both acute and convalescent COVID-19 samples were obtained from the United States, Italy and Spain. PBMCs, B-cell-depleted T cells, or T cells provided the cDNA or gDNA that made up the material.

The method was immunoSEQ multiplex PCR; TCRdb's version includes in-frame clones alone and lacks a portion of them. The profile shows under 200,000 clones, 85% to 90% of them singletons. The V gene lost 5 bases and the J gene lost 0 bases, with 10 bases spanning the gap. Germline values: CDR1 SGDLS, CDR2 YYNGEE. The CDR3 loop spans 14 amino acids. Sequencing used peripheral blood. This sequence was found in a man between 18 and 35 years old with acute or convalescent COVID-19. The V gene is TRBV9, the J gene TRBJ2-3; the D gene is possibly TRBD1 (6 bases). CDR3: CASRPGASTDTQYF. The CDR3 DNA reads TGTGCCAGCAGACCAGGGGCTAGCACAGATACGCAGTATTTT.